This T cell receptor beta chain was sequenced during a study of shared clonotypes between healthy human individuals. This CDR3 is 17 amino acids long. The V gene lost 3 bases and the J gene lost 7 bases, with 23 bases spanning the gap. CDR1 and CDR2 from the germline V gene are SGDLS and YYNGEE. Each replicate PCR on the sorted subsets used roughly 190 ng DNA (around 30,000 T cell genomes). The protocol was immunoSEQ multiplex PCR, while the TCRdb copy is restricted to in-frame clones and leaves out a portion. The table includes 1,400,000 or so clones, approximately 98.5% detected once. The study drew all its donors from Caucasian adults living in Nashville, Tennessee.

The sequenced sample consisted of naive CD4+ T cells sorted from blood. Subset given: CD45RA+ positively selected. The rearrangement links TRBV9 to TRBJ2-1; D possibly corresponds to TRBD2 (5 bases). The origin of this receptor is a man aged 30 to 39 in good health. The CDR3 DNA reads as TGTGCCAGCAGCGCCAAATCCGGGATAGAGGGAGAGAATGAGCAGTTCTTC. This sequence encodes CASSAKSGIEGENEQFF.